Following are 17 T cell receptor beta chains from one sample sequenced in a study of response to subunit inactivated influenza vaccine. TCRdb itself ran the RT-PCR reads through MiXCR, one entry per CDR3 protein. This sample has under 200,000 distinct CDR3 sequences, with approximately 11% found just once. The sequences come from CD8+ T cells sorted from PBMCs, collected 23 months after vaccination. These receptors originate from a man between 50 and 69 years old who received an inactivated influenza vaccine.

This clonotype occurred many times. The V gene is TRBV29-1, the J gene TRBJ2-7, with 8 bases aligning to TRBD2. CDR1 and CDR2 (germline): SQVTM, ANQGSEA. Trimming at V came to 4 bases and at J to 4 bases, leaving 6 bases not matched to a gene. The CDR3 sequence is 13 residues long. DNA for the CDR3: TGCAGCGTTGGTCGAGCGGGAGCGTACGAGCAGTACTTC. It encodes CSVGRAGAYEQYF.

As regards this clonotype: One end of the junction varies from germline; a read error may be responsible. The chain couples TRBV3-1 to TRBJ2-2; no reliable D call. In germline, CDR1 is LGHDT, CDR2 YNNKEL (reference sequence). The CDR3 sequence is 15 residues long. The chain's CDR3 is CATSQQVLNTGELFF. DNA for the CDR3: TGTGCCACCAGCCAGCAGGTCCTGAACACCGGGGAGCTGTTTTTT.

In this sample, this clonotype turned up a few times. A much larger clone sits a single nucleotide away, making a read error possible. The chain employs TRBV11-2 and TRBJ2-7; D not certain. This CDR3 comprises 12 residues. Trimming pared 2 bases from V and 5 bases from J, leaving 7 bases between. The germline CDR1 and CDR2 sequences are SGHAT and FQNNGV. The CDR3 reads CASSLMAHEQYF. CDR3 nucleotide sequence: TGTGCCAGCAGCTTAATGGCCCACGAGCAGTACTTC.

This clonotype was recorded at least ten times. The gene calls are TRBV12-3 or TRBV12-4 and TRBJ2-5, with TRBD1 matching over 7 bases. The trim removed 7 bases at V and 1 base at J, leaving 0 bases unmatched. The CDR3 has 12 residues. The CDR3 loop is CASNRGQETQYF. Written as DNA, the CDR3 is TGTGCCAGCAACAGGGGCCAAGAGACCCAGTACTTC.

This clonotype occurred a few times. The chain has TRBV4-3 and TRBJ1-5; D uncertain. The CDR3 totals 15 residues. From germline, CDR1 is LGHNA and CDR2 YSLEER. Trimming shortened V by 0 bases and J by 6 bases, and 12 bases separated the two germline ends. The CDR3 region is CASSQERKASQPQHF. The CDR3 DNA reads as TGCGCCAGCAGCCAAGAGCGCAAAGCAAGTCAGCCCCAGCATTTT.

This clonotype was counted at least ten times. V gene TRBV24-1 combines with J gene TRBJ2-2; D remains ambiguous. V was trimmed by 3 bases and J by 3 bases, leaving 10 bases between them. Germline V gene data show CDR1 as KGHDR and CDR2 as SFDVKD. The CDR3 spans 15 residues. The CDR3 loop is CATSDGVSHTGELFF. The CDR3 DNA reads TGTGCCACCAGTGATGGGGTCTCCCACACCGGGGAGCTGTTTTTT.

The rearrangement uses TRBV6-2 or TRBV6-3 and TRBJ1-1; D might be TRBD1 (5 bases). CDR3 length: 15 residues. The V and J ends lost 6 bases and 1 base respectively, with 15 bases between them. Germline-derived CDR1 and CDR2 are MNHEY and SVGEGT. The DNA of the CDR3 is TGTGCCAGCAGCACCGGATACAGGCCGAACACTGAAGCTTTCTTT. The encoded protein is CASSTGYRPNTEAFF.

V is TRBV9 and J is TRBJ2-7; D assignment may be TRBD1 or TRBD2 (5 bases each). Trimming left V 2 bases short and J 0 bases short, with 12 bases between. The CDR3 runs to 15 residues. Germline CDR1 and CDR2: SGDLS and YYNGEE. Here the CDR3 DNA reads TGTGCCAGCAGCGTTGGGACGGGCAGCTCCTACGAGCAGTACTTC. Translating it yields CASSVGTGSSYEQYF.

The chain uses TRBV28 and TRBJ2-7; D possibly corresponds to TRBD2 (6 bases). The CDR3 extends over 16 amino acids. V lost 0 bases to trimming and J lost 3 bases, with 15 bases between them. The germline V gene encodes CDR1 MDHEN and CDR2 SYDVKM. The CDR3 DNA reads TGTGCCAGCAGTTTATGGACAACCGGGAGCCTCTACGAGCAGTACTTC. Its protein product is CASSLWTTGSLYEQYF.

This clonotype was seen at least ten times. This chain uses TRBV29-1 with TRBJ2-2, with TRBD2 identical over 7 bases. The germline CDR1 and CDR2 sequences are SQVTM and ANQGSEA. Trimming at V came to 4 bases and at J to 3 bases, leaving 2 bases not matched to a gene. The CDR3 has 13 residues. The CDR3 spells CSVGSGDTGELFF. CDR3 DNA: TGCAGCGTTGGAAGCGGGGACACCGGGGAGCTGTTTTTT.

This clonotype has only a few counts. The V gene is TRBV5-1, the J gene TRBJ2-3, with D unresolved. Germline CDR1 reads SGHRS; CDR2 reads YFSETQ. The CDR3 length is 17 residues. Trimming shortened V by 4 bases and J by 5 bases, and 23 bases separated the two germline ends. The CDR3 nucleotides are TGCGCCAGCAGCCCCTTCCTAACGGAAGCTTTGGGAGATACGCAGTATTTT. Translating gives CASSPFLTEALGDTQYF.

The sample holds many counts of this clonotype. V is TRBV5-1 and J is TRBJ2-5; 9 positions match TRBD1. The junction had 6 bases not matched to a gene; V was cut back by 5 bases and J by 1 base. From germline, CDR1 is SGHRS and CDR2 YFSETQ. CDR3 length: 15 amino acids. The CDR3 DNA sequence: TGCGCCAGCAGACTCGGACAGGGGCTCCAAGAGACCCAGTACTTC. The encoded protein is CASRLGQGLQETQYF.

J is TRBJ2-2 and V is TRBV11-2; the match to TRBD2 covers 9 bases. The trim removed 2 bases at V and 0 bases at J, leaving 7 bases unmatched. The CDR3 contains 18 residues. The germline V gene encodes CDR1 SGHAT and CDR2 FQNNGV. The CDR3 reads CASSLYLGLASNTGELFF. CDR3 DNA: TGTGCCAGCAGCTTATATTTGGGACTAGCTTCGAACACCGGGGAGCTGTTTTTT.

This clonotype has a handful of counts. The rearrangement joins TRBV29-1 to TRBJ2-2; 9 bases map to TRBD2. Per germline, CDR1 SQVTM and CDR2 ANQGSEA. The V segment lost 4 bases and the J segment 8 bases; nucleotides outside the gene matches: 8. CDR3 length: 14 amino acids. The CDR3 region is CSVVPAGGQGELFF. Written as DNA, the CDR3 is TGCAGCGTTGTTCCAGCGGGAGGTCAAGGGGAGCTGTTTTTT.

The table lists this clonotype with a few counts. Here the CDR3 reads CASSLIPGSEENTGELFF. The CDR3 nucleotides read TGTGCCAGCAGCTTAATCCCGGGTTCGGAGGAGAACACCGGGGAGCTGTTTTTT. The rearrangement joins TRBV7-3 to TRBJ2-2; a possible D gene is TRBD2 (5 bases). The V gene lost 1 base and the J gene lost 1 base, with 16 bases spanning the gap. This CDR3 has 18 residues. Germline CDR1 reads SGHTA; CDR2 reads FQGTGA.

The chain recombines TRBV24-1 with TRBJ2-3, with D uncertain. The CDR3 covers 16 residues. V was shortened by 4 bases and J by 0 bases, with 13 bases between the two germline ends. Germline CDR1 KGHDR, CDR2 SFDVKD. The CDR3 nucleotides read TGTGCCACCAGTGAGGACGGACGGTCTAGCACAGATACGCAGTATTTT. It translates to CATSEDGRSSTDTQYF.

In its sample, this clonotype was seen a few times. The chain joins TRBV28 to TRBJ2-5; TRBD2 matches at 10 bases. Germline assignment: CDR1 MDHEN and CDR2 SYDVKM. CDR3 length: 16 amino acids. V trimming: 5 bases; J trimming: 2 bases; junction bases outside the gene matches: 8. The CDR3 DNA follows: TGTGCCAGCAGTCCGTCTAGCGGGAGCTTACAAGAGACCCAGTACTTC. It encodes CASSPSSGSLQETQYF.